This T cell receptor (beta chain) was profiled in a study of cytomegalovirus exposure and HLA in healthy donors. Findings and caveats of the study: In an earlier analysis, productive rearrangement rates for most beta V segments clustered near 87% or 30%. Fewer N-insertions (relative to the roughly 610-donor mean) were reportedly seen in an Asian-associated ancestry cluster in a later analysis. A later analysis associated 15,000 or so TCR beta sequences with HLA alleles at a 0.05 false discovery rate. Most subjects' HLA-A and HLA-B alleles were reportedly predicted from TCR beta sequences.

As to this clone: Its antigen is undetermined.

The CDR3 consists of 16 residues. Germline V gene lookup returns CDR1 MNHEY and CDR2 SMNVEV (reference sequence). V lost 5 bases, J lost 2 bases, and 5 bases stayed unmatched. The PCR was carried out with 60 Vbeta primers and 13 Jbeta primers. Here immunoSEQ multiplex PCR was the method, and the copy in TCRdb shows in-frame clones only, minus some. The sample consists of 130,000 to 150,000 clones, around 83% of them appearing once. The clonotype originates from a man aged 35 to 55 in good health and CMV-seropositive. Sequencing input: PBMCs. The chain couples TRBV27 to TRBJ1-3; the match to TRBD1 covers 11 bases. CDR3 coding DNA: TGTGCCAGCAGTCCCGGACAGGGGGCGGCTGGAAACACCATATATTTT. Protein product: CASSPGQGAAGNTIYF.